Below are 25 T cell receptor beta chains sequenced from a single sample in a study of shared clonotypes between healthy human individuals. The method was immunoSEQ multiplex PCR; TCRdb's version includes in-frame clones alone and lacks a portion of them. This sample has a few million clones; about 90% occur once, and the top ten carry around 0.38%. Sequencing used naive CD4+ T cells from PBMCs. Subset noted: CD45RA+ positively selected. The receptors shown here come from a man aged 18-30 years in good health. Some clones in this sample may be carry-over from other donors' samples.

The chain joins TRBV2 to TRBJ2-7; D possibly corresponds to TRBD1 (6 bases). CDR1 is SNHLY and CDR2 is FYNNEI in the germline V gene. V was shortened by 3 bases and J by 2 bases, with 14 bases between the two germline ends. This CDR3 spans 15 amino acids. CDR3 sequence reads: CASSEVAGAPYEQYF. The CDR3, as DNA: TGTGCCAGCAGTGAGGTGGCAGGGGCTCCCTACGAGCAGTACTTC.

This chain links TRBV18 with TRBJ1-2; 7 bases fit TRBD1. From germline, CDR1 is KGHSH and CDR2 LQKENI. The CDR3 totals 14 residues. The V segment lost 6 bases and the J segment 1 base; nucleotides outside the gene matches: 5. The CDR3 DNA reads as TGTGCCAGCTCCGGGACAGTAATTAACTATGGCTACACCTTC. The encoded protein is CASSGTVINYGYTF.

V is TRBV5-5 and J is TRBJ2-2; perhaps D is TRBD1 or TRBD2 (5 bases each). Per the germline V gene, CDR1 is SGHKS and CDR2 is YYEKEE (reference sequence). The CDR3 contains 20 residues. Between the trimmed V and J ends, which lost 4 bases and 3 bases, there was a span of 28 bases. The CDR3: CASSPDPPSRRGVDTGELFF. In DNA, the CDR3 is TGTGCCAGCAGCCCAGACCCCCCGTCAAGACGAGGGGTAGACACCGGGGAGCTGTTTTTT. The full variable domain, completed using reference TRBV5-5 and TRBJ2-2, is DAGVTQSPTHLIKTRGQQVTLRCSPISGHKSVSWYQQVLGQGPQFIFQYYEKEERGRGNFPDRFSARQFPNYSSELNVNALLLGDSALYLCASSPDPPSRRGVDTGELFFGEGSRLTVL.

V is TRBV2 and J is TRBJ1-1; 10 nucleotides line up with TRBD1. This CDR3 comprises 15 residues. V dropped 7 bases and J dropped 3; count of bases not matched to a gene: 8. Germline-derived CDR1 and CDR2 are SNHLY and FYNNEI. CDR3 sequence: CASIRSGTGDTEAFF. For the CDR3, the DNA is TGTGCCAGCATTAGATCTGGGACAGGGGACACTGAAGCTTTCTTT.

The chain links TRBV30 to TRBJ2-1; the match to TRBD1 covers 9 bases. Per germline, CDR1 GTSNPN and CDR2 SVGIG (reference sequence). The CDR3 runs to 16 residues. The V gene end was trimmed by 0 bases and the J gene end by 4 bases; junction bases not matched to a gene: 7. The CDR3 spells CAWSVRGTGRYNEQFF. As DNA, the CDR3 is TGTGCCTGGAGTGTTAGAGGGACAGGGAGATACAATGAGCAGTTCTTC.

The J gene is TRBJ2-7, the V gene TRBV5-4; D tentatively reads TRBD1 or TRBD2 (5 bases each). The CDR3 has 15 residues. Looked up from germline, CDR1 is SGHNT and CDR2 is YYREEE (reference sequence). The V end lost 4 bases, the J end lost 0 bases, and 14 bases lay between the germline ends. CDR3 DNA sequence: TGTGCCAGCAGCCAGGGACCCCTAAGCTCCTACGAGCAGTACTTC. Translation: CASSQGPLSSYEQYF.

This rearrangement joins TRBV6-5 to TRBJ2-5; D is uncertain. The V end was cut by 5 bases, the J end by 2 bases, with 9 bases between. The CDR3 consists of 13 residues. Germline V gene lookup returns CDR1 MNHEY and CDR2 SVGAGI. The CDR3 nucleotides are TGTGCCAGCAGTAGGACGAAACAAGAGACCCAGTACTTC. Protein product: CASSRTKQETQYF.

This clone has a single count. The V gene is TRBV27, the J gene TRBJ2-1; 10 bases line up with TRBD2. Looked up from germline, CDR1 is MNHEY and CDR2 is SMNVEV (reference sequence). V lost 7 bases and J lost 7; bases outside the gene matches: 13. This CDR3 is 16 amino acids long. This chain's CDR3 is CASTQDQPSGGNEQFF. The CDR3 DNA sequence: TGTGCCAGCACCCAAGATCAGCCTAGCGGGGGTAATGAGCAGTTCTTC.

This rearrangement joins TRBV5-5 to TRBJ1-2; TRBD1 matches at 10 bases. J was trimmed by 6 bases and V by 4 bases; bases with no gene match: 3. Germline loops: CDR1 SGHKS, CDR2 YYEKEE (reference sequence). The length of the CDR3 is 13 residues. The CDR3 is CASSRGQGDGYTF. DNA of the CDR3: TGTGCCAGCAGCCGTGGACAGGGGGATGGCTACACCTTC.

This chain links TRBV5-3 with TRBJ1-1; D remains unclear. TRBV5-3 is flagged as an ORF with uncertain function. V lost 0 bases and J lost 5, with 20 bases in between. The CDR3 runs to 17 residues. The CDR3 protein is CARSLEIGSAVRTEAFF. The CDR3 nucleotides read TGTGCCAGAAGCTTGGAGATTGGGAGCGCGGTTCGGACTGAAGCTTTCTTT.

This rearrangement joins TRBV27 to TRBJ2-7, with D perhaps TRBD1 or TRBD2 (5 bases each). V was shortened by 2 bases and J by 3 bases, with 17 bases between the two germline ends. The CDR3 runs to 16 residues. Germline CDR1 and CDR2: MNHEY and SMNVEV (reference sequence). For the CDR3, the DNA is TGTGCCAGCAGTTTAGGCGCCGGGACGGTCGGCTACGAGCAGTACTTC. Protein product: CASSLGAGTVGYEQYF.

The chain employs TRBV28 and TRBJ2-3; possibly TRBD2 for D (5 bases). The germline V gene encodes CDR1 MDHEN and CDR2 SYDVKM. Trimming stripped 6 bases from V and 1 base from J, with 11 bases between. This CDR3 has 14 amino acids. CDR3 coding DNA: TGTGCCAGCAGGCTTGGAGGTGGCACAGATACGCAGTATTTT. Translation gives CASRLGGGTDTQYF.

This chain links TRBV7-9 with TRBJ2-6, with TRBD1 matching 8 bases. This CDR3 is built from 19 residues. Germline CDR1 reads SEHNR; CDR2 reads FQNEAQ (reference sequence). V was clipped by 3 bases and J by 2 bases; unmatched bases: 12. CDR3 protein: CASSLFLGQVVAGANVLTF. Here the CDR3 DNA reads TGTGCCAGCAGCTTGTTCTTGGGACAGGTCGTGGCTGGGGCCAACGTCCTGACTTTC.

This chain connects TRBV28 to TRBJ2-7; 7 positions match TRBD1. After removal of 6 bases from V and 4 bases from J, the junction contained 6 bases not matched to a gene. Looked up from germline, CDR1 is MDHEN and CDR2 is SYDVKM. This CDR3 region has 13 residues. Here the CDR3 reads CASRTGRGYEQYF. The CDR3 bases are TGTGCCAGCAGGACAGGGAGAGGGTACGAGCAGTACTTC.

This chain uses TRBV28 with TRBJ1-5, with a weak D call TRBD1 (6 bases). Germline CDR1 is MDHEN and CDR2 is SYDVKM. The V end was cut by 8 bases, the J end by 1 base, with 12 bases between. There are 14 residues in the CDR3. The CDR3: CASDKGQSNQPQHF. The CDR3 DNA follows: TGTGCCAGCGATAAGGGACAAAGCAATCAGCCCCAGCATTTT.

This CDR3 reads CASMLLLSAGRDREDTQYF. In DNA form, the CDR3 reads TGTGCCAGCATGCTTCTTTTATCCGCGGGGCGGGATAGGGAAGATACGCAGTATTTT. The J gene is TRBJ2-3, the V gene TRBV7-8, with a tentative D call TRBD2 (6 bases). The germline CDR1 and CDR2 sequences are SGHVS and FQNEAQ. Trimming took 7 bases from V and 5 from J, leaving 31 bases between them. The CDR3 has 19 residues.

This clone was seen only once. Distinct nucleotide sequences in the sample also encode this CDR3. The J gene is TRBJ2-7, the V gene TRBV18; 11 nucleotides match TRBD1. Germline V CDR1 and CDR2: KGHSH, LQKENI. J lost 1 base, V lost 3 bases, and 2 bases had no gene match. This CDR3 contains 15 residues. The CDR3: CASSPGTGGSYEQYF. The CDR3, as DNA: TGTGCCAGCTCACCCGGGACAGGGGGGTCCTACGAGCAGTACTTC.

The count of this clone is one. Distinct nucleotide sequences in the sample also encode this CDR3. CDR3 nucleotide sequence: TGTGCCAGCAGTGACAGCCAACCCCAGCATTTT. Amino acids: CASSDSQPQHF. The chain carries TRBV6-1 and TRBJ1-5; D not certain. The CDR3 extends over 11 amino acids. Between the trimmed V and J ends, which lost 3 bases and 10 bases, there was a span of 7 bases. Germline loops: CDR1 MNHNS, CDR2 SASEGT.

The chain employs TRBV19 and TRBJ1-1; the match to TRBD1 covers 7 bases. The V gene's germline CDR1 is LNHDA and CDR2 SQIVND (reference sequence). The J segment lost 6 bases and the V segment lost 6 bases, leaving 4 bases of the junction unmatched. The CDR3 spans 12 residues. In DNA form, the CDR3 reads TGTGCCAGTAGAGACAGGGAGGCTGAAGCTTTCTTT. Translated: CASRDREAEAFF.

The V call is TRBV6-6, the J call TRBJ1-5, with D unclear. Germline CDR1 is MNHNY and CDR2 is SVGAGI (reference sequence). V shed 0 bases and J shed 0 bases, with 6 bases lying between them. This CDR3 region has 15 residues. CDR3 DNA sequence: TGTGCCAGCAGTTACTCGGTTGGTAGCAATCAGCCCCAGCATTTT. Residues: CASSYSVGSNQPQHF.

In this sample, this clone turned up once. This chain uses TRBV4-3 with TRBJ1-4; D might be TRBD1 (6 bases). Germline V gene lookup returns CDR1 LGHNA and CDR2 YSLEER. The CDR3 sequence is 14 residues long. Trimming stripped 1 base from V and 8 bases from J, with 11 bases between. CDR3 in amino acids: CASSQVGAGEKLFF. DNA of the CDR3: TGCGCCAGCAGCCAAGTGGGGGCGGGAGAAAAACTGTTTTTT.

V is TRBV11-2 and J is TRBJ2-5, with D possibly being TRBD1 (5 bases). The J call may be wrong; the DNA end is better matched by TRBJ2-7. CDR3 size: 14 residues. The germline V gene has CDR1 SGHAT and CDR2 FQNNGV. In nucleotides, the CDR3 is TGTGCCAGCAGCTTAATCAGGGCCCCCTACGAGCAGTACTTC. Translated: CASSLIRAPYEQYF.

V gene TRBV11-2 combines with J gene TRBJ1-2; D gene ambiguous. Per the germline V gene, CDR1 is SGHAT and CDR2 is FQNNGV. The length of the CDR3 is 12 residues. Trimming stripped 0 bases from V and 7 bases from J, with 6 bases between. The CDR3 region is CASSLDLGGYTF. Here the CDR3 DNA reads TGTGCCAGCAGCTTAGATCTAGGTGGCTACACCTTC.

The chain links TRBV27 to TRBJ2-7, with 8 bases lining up with TRBD2. J was trimmed by 3 bases and V by 4 bases; bases with no gene match: 8. Germline V CDR1 and CDR2: MNHEY, SMNVEV (reference sequence). CDR3 length: 15 amino acids. CDR3: CASSSSGAGDYEQYF. The CDR3 region has the DNA TGTGCCAGCAGTTCCTCAGGAGCGGGAGACTACGAGCAGTACTTC.

This chain joins TRBV10-3 and TRBJ2-7; 8 bases are a match to TRBD2. The trim removed 0 bases at V and 2 bases at J, leaving 6 bases unmatched. The germline gives CDR1 ENHRY, CDR2 SYGVKD. This CDR3 has 16 amino acids. CDR3 sequence reads: CAISESAGGGPYEQYF. The CDR3 nucleotides read TGTGCCATCAGTGAGTCCGCGGGAGGAGGTCCCTACGAGCAGTACTTC.